The entry that follows covers one T cell receptor (beta chain) sequence. The library tagged each cDNA molecule with unique molecular identifiers. From the RACE reads, TCRdb called clonotypes with MiXCR, one entry per CDR3 protein. The sample records some 100,000 distinct CDR3 sequences, more than 7% being singletons. This specimen belongs to a study of human T cells and chemical hapten exposure. The time point is: patch test 2, 6 weeks after DPC sensitization. The treatment was: therapeutic diphenylcyclopropenone sensitization with weekly scalp DPC. Total RNA came from unfractionated whole blood. This clonotype originated in a woman between 40 and 55 years old with alopecia areata. Some clones in this sample may be carry-over from other donors' samples. The sequenced sample was whole blood, obtained in connection with sensitization to the hapten diphenylcyclopropenone (DPC).

CDR3 in amino acids: CASSDGYRGTYGYTF. The CDR3 region has the DNA TGTGCCAGTAGCGACGGTTACAGGGGGACTTATGGCTACACCTTC. The genes are TRBV19 and TRBJ1-2; the match to TRBD1 covers 8 bases. The germline gives CDR1 LNHDA, CDR2 SQIVND (reference sequence). This CDR3 comprises 15 residues. V lost 6 bases and J lost 5; bases outside the gene matches: 11.